The rows below give T cell receptor beta chains drawn from one sample of a study of identical twins. TCRdb re-derived calls from the 5' RACE reads in MiXCR, one entry per CDR3 protein. The sample records approximately 670,000 distinct CDR3 sequences, roughly 6% being singletons. The sequencing sample was made of naive T cells sorted from blood. The receptors stem from a young man in good health. Both conserved end residues are part of each CDR3. Clone size is stated in some rows and not others, as once, few, many or a class when expanded.

v_gene,len,abundance,j_gene,CDR3aa
TRBV7-3,14,NA,TRBJ2-7,CASSPVGESYEQYF
TRBV7-8,12,few,TRBJ2-4,CASSLRDHIQYF
TRBV4-1,14,many,TRBJ1-4,CASSRRDTNEKLFF
TRBV5-1,16,few,TRBJ2-6,CASSPDRDSGANVLTF
TRBV27,11,many,TRBJ2-1,CSSYSYNEQFF
TRBV20-1,13,many,TRBJ2-1,CSASQGAYNEQFF
TRBV9,16,NA,TRBJ2-5,CASSVGARGAGETQYF
TRBV6-5,13,many,TRBJ1-2,CASSLQGVYGYTF
TRBV20-1,14,many,TRBJ2-3,CSAKGQGFTDTQYF
TRBV7-2,11,many,TRBJ2-7,CASSSGTLWYF
TRBV10-3,15,NA,TRBJ2-1,CAISGGKGLPDEQFF
TRBV3-1,13,few,TRBJ2-2,CASTLRVTGELFF
TRBV20-1,14,many,TRBJ2-3,CSASSGRLTDTQYF
TRBV5-1,13,few,TRBJ1-1,CASSWETGLEAFF
TRBV29-1,13,NA,TRBJ1-1,CSVVLNLNTEAFF
TRBV28,15,many,TRBJ1-5,CASSLASGNNQPQHF
TRBV24-1,17,few,TRBJ2-2,CATSEPPLAGVVGELFF
TRBV5-1,15,NA,TRBJ2-2,CASSSGLAGFGELFF
TRBV3-1,14,few,TRBJ1-1,CASSQDSETAAAFF
TRBV20-1,15,NA,TRBJ2-1,CSATDPTSYRNEQFF
TRBV5-5,16,many,TRBJ1-4,CASSLLSAATNEKLFF
TRBV28,12,many,TRBJ2-1,CASSITSGPWFF
TRBV7-9,16,many,TRBJ2-3,CASSFSGTSGSEAQYF
TRBV12-3/TRBV12-4,13,many,TRBJ2-3,CASSLARADTQYF
TRBV4-3,16,many,TRBJ2-2,CASSQIRGKGDGELFF
TRBV7-3,13,many,TRBJ2-3,CASSLAGSDTQYF
TRBV6-1,12,many,TRBJ2-1,CASSEIWNEQFF
TRBV15,14,many,TRBJ2-5,CATSTDRGEETQYF
TRBV4-1,12,many,TRBJ2-1,CASSQGPNEQFF
TRBV12-3/TRBV12-4,17,few,TRBJ2-2,CASSLSSGRVGTGELFF
TRBV11-2,15,few,TRBJ2-7,CASSLDRGRIHEQYF
TRBV7-3,15,NA,TRBJ1-2,CASSPGWGANYGYTF
TRBV29-1,15,many,TRBJ2-3,CSVEWTGTSTDTQYF
TRBV9,17,NA,TRBJ2-2,CASSVGQPGLVSGELFF
TRBV4-3,16,many,TRBJ2-6,CASSQDVGAGANVLTF
TRBV12-3/TRBV12-4,14,many,TRBJ1-4,CASSPGGRGEKLFF
TRBV29-1,14,many,TRBJ1-1,CSVEMRQGGTEAFF
TRBV6-1,13,few,TRBJ1-1,CASSDGLRFEAFF
TRBV29-1,15,many,TRBJ2-5,CSVAGSEPHQETQYF
TRBV7-2,15,NA,TRBJ2-5,CASSSTGDFKETQYF
TRBV10-3,14,many,TRBJ1-1,CAISGGTVNTEAFF
TRBV5-1,15,many,TRBJ2-5,CASSKGLAGEETQYF
TRBV5-6,19,few,TRBJ2-4,CASSSLTLDRRVAKNIQYF